This is a list of T cell receptor beta chains from one sample in a study of a mutant IDH1 vaccine in newly diagnosed glioma. Libraries were prepared by immunoSEQ multiplex PCR; TCRdb keeps only in-frame clonotypes and omits some of them. The table shows about 67,000 clones, with about 80% occurring only once. These receptors have no known antigen. This material consisted of PBMCs, taken from a glioma patient whose treatment included an IDH1 peptide vaccine. All receptors come from a man in his late teens or twenties with glioma. Each CDR3 is given with its conserved first and last residue. A D gene is named only where the DNA matches it firmly. The size field is filled for only some rows; it gives once, few, many or a size class.

V gene	clone size	J gene	D gene	CDR3 protein	CDR3 DNA
TRBV19	.	TRBJ2-7	TRBD1	CASRTGGDEQYF	TGTGCCAGTAGGACAGGGGGCGACGAGCAGTACTTC
TRBV5-5	.	TRBJ2-6	.	CASSFWGAGLSGANVLTF	TGTGCCAGCAGCTTTTGGGGAGCCGGTCTCTCTGGGGCCAACGTCCTGACTTTC
TRBV5-4	.	TRBJ1-1	.	CASSYGRGNTEAFF	TGTGCCAGCAGCTACGGACGGGGGAACACTGAAGCTTTCTTT
TRBV5-8	many	TRBJ1-2	.	CASSLGALRYGYTF	TGTGCCAGCAGCTTGGGAGCCCTGAGATATGGCTACACCTTC
TRBV6-5	few	TRBJ1-5	.	CASSYGVHQPQHF	TGTGCCAGCAGTTATGGGGTTCATCAGCCCCAGCATTTT
TRBV6-1	once	TRBJ2-6	TRBD2	CASSEHPAGGPGANVLTF	TGTGCCAGCAGTGAACATCCAGCGGGGGGGCCTGGGGCCAACGTCCTGACTTTC
TRBV30	.	TRBJ2-2	.	CAWSGFPARPVFF	TGTGCCTGGAGTGGATTTCCGGCCCGCCCCGTGTTTTTT
TRBV2	.	TRBJ2-5	TRBD2	CASSAGYSGGRQETQYF	TGTGCCAGCAGTGCGGGTTATAGCGGGGGCCGCCAAGAGACCCAGTACTTC
TRBV10-3	.	TRBJ2-1	TRBD2	CAVAGGGYNEQFF	TGTGCCGTAGCCGGCGGGGGGTACAATGAGCAGTTCTTC
TRBV28	.	TRBJ2-7	TRBD1	CASRRTGGRDEQYF	TGTGCCAGCAGGCGGACAGGGGGTCGCGACGAGCAGTACTTC
TRBV25-1	.	TRBJ2-6	.	CASSEVGTVGANVLTF	TGTGCCAGCAGTGAAGTAGGAACCGTGGGGGCCAACGTCCTGACTTTC
TRBV4-3	.	TRBJ2-1	.	CASSRTVQSSYNEQFF	TGCGCCAGCAGCAGGACTGTCCAGAGCTCCTACAATGAGCAGTTCTTC
TRBV18	.	TRBJ1-2	.	CASSVVGGNYGYTF	TGTGCCAGCTCTGTAGTCGGCGGAAACTATGGCTACACCTTC
TRBV2	.	TRBJ1-2	.	CASSAWTPSGYTF	TGTGCCAGCAGTGCTTGGACACCCTCTGGCTACACCTTC
TRBV27	.	TRBJ1-4	TRBD1	CASSRQGLREKLFF	TGTGCCAGCAGTCGACAGGGTTTACGTGAAAAACTGTTTTTT
TRBV4-3	.	TRBJ2-1	.	CASSQEPALYNEQFF	TGCGCCAGCAGCCAAGAACCCGCTCTATACAATGAGCAGTTCTTC
TRBV9	.	TRBJ1-3	.	CASSVEGRRSGNTIYF	TGTGCCAGCAGCGTGGAGGGAAGGAGGTCTGGAAACACCATATATTTT
TRBV19	.	TRBJ2-3	.	CASSRPEGMNTDTQYF	TGTGCCAGTAGTAGACCTGAAGGGATGAACACAGATACGCAGTATTTT
TRBV30	.	TRBJ1-2	.	CAWSPGPVNYGYTF	TGTGCCTGGAGCCCGGGACCGGTTAACTATGGCTACACCTTC
TRBV15	.	TRBJ1-2	.	CATSRDGTLDGYTF	TGTGCCACCAGCAGAGACGGGACTCTCGATGGCTACACCTTC
TRBV10-3	few	TRBJ1-4	.	CAISEGTSSEKLFF	TGTGCCATCAGTGAGGGGACATCGAGTGAAAAACTGTTTTTT
TRBV29-1	.	TRBJ1-3	.	CSVGGGDLSGNTIYF	TGCAGCGTTGGAGGAGGGGACCTCTCTGGAAACACCATATATTTT
TRBV13	.	TRBJ2-7	.	CASSLGRRARSYEQYF	TGTGCCAGCAGCTTAGGCCGCAGGGCAAGGTCCTACGAGCAGTACTTC
TRBV4-2	.	TRBJ2-1	TRBD2	CASSQALLAGYHEQFF	TGTGCCAGCAGCCAAGCTCTGCTAGCGGGATACCATGAGCAGTTCTTC
TRBV5-4	.	TRBJ2-2	TRBD2	CASSSVAGLAGVGELFF	TGTGCCAGCAGCTCGGTCGCGGGCCTAGCGGGAGTCGGGGAGCTGTTTTTT
TRBV19	.	TRBJ2-4	.	CASSPIGGGLNIQYF	TGTGCCAGTAGTCCGATAGGAGGGGGACTAAACATTCAGTACTTC
TRBV19	.	TRBJ2-7	TRBD1	CASSIALTGTYEQYF	TGTGCCAGTAGTATAGCCCTGACAGGGACCTACGAGCAGTACTTC